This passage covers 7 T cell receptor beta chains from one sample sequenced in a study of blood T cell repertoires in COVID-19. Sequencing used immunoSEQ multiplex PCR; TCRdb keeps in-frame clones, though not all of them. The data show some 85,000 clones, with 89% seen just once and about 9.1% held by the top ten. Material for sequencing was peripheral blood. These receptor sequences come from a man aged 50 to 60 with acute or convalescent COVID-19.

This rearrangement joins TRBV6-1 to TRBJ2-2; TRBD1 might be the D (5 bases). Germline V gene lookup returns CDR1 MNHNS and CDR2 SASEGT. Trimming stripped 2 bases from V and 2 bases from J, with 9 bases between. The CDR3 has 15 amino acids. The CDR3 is CASSEQGINTGELFF. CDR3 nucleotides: TGTGCCAGCAGTGAACAGGGCATAAACACCGGGGAGCTGTTTTTT.

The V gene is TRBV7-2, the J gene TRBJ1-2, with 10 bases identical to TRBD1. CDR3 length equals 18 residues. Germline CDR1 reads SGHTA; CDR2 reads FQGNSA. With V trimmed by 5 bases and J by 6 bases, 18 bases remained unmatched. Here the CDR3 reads CASSALPSRTGGQNGYTF. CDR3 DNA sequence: TGTGCCAGCAGCGCACTACCTTCGAGGACAGGGGGACAAAATGGCTACACCTTC.

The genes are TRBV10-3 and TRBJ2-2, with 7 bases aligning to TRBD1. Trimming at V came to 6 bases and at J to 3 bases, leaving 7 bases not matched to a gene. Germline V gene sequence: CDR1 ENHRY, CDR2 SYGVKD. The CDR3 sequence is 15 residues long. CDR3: CAIRRGREDTGELFF. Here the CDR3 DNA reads TGTGCCATCAGGAGGGGGCGAGAGGACACCGGGGAGCTGTTTTTT.

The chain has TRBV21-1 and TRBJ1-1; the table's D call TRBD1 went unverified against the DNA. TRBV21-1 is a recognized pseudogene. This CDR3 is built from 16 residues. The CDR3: CASSERTGSMNTEAFF. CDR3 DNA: TGTGCCAGCAGCGAGAGGACAGGGTCCATGAACACTGAAGCTTTCTTT.

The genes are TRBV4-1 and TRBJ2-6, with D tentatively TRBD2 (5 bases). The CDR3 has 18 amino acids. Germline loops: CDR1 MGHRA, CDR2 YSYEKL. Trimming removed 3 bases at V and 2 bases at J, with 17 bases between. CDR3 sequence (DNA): TGCGCCAGCAGCCAGCTCGACTTAGGACTCCCTGGGGCCAACGTCCTGACTTTC. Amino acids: CASSQLDLGLPGANVLTF.

The CDR3 sequence is CASRQQGLVYGYTF. DNA of the CDR3: TGTGCCAGCCGCCAACAGGGTCTCGTCTATGGCTACACCTTC. The rearrangement links TRBV18 to TRBJ1-2; D is perhaps TRBD1 (6 bases). V was pared by 8 bases and J by 4 bases, with 17 bases between. This CDR3 is built from 14 residues. Germline CDR1 KGHSH, CDR2 LQKENI.

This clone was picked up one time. Here the CDR3 DNA reads TGTGCCAGCAGCTTAGATCAAGGGAGGGGACCAAATCAGCCCCAGCATTTT. Protein product: CASSLDQGRGPNQPQHF. The V gene is TRBV7-8, the J gene TRBJ1-5, with D perhaps TRBD1 (5 bases). CDR3 size: 17 residues. V dropped 1 base and J dropped 4 bases, with 17 bases sitting between them. Germline V gene sequence: CDR1 SGHVS, CDR2 FQNEAQ.